The 30 T cell receptor beta chains below were found in one sample sequenced in a study of T cell responses to AZD1222 COVID-19 vaccine. Data came from immunoSEQ multiplex PCR; TCRdb stores just in-frame clones and leaves some out. This sample has approximately 160,000 clones; 75% to 95% occur once, and the top ten carry less than 5.5%. This material consisted of peripheral blood, taken on day 0 of AZD1222 vaccination. These receptors came from an adult in good health.

This chain joins TRBV9 and TRBJ2-2, with D possibly matching TRBD1 (5 bases). Germline-derived CDR1 and CDR2 are SGDLS and YYNGEE. Deletions cut 1 base from V and 0 bases from J, with 16 bases between. The CDR3 spans 18 residues. CDR3 DNA sequence: TGTGCCAGCAGCGTAAGCCGTGAAGGGGCGCCGAACACCGGGGAGCTGTTTTTT. This gives the protein CASSVSREGAPNTGELFF. Full variable domain (remainder filled in from reference TRBV9 and TRBJ2-2): DSGVTQTPKHLITATGQRVTLRCSPRSGDLSVYWYQQSLDQGLQFLIQYYNGEERAKGNILERFSAQQFPDLHSELNLSSLELGDSALYFCASSVSREGAPNTGELFFGEGSRLTVL.

The rearrangement links TRBV7-3 to TRBJ2-3; D gene ambiguous. Germline assignment: CDR1 SGHTA and CDR2 FQGTGA. The V end was cut by 2 bases, the J end by 3 bases, with 12 bases between. The CDR3 contains 15 residues. The DNA for the CDR3 is TGTGCCAGCAGCTTACGAAGGTCAGATACAGATACGCAGTATTTT. Translation: CASSLRRSDTDTQYF.

This chain connects TRBV4-1 to TRBJ2-7; no definite D call. Germline CDR1 is MGHRA and CDR2 is YSYEKL. This CDR3 has 16 residues. V lost 4 bases and J lost 0, with 16 bases in between. In nucleotides, the CDR3 is TGCGCCAGCAGCCTGATCCCGGCAATCGTCTCCTACGAGCAGTACTTC. This encodes CASSLIPAIVSYEQYF.

The chain combines TRBV7-9 with TRBJ1-6, with a tentative D call TRBD1 (5 bases). V gave up 3 bases and J gave up 13 bases, with 16 bases separating them. The germline V gene has CDR1 SEHNR and CDR2 FQNEAQ (reference sequence). This CDR3 has 14 amino acids. CDR3 sequence reads: CASSLGHSAGPLHF. CDR3 sequence (DNA): TGTGCCAGCAGCTTGGGGCACTCAGCGGGGCCCCTCCACTTT.

This clone was recorded once. J is TRBJ1-2 and V is TRBV5-6; a possible D gene is TRBD1 (5 bases). Trimming shortened V by 1 base and J by 8 bases, and 18 bases separated the two germline ends. The germline V gene has CDR1 SGHDT and CDR2 YYEEEE. The CDR3 runs to 15 residues. DNA for the CDR3: TGTGCCAGCAGCTTGACCGGGACGAACGGGAGGGGCTACACCTTC. Translating it yields CASSLTGTNGRGYTF. The entire variable domain, with the rest obtained from reference TRBV5-6 and TRBJ1-2, is as follows: DAGVTQSPTHLIKTRGQQVTLRCSPKSGHDTVSWYQQALGQGPQFIFQYYEEEERQRGNFPDRFSGHQFPNYSSELNVNALLLGDSALYLCASSLTGTNGRGYTFGSGTRLTVV.

The V call is TRBV14, the J call TRBJ2-1; TRBD2 agrees at 7 bases. The length of the CDR3 is 17 residues. The V and J ends lost 4 bases and 0 bases, in that order; junction bases with no gene match: 9. CDR1 is SGHDN, CDR2 FVKESK, per germline. As DNA, the CDR3 is TGTGCCAGCAGCCGGAGGAGTGGCGGGAGCTCCTACAATGAGCAGTTCTTC. It specifies CASSRRSGGSSYNEQFF.

The chain employs TRBV5-4 and TRBJ2-3; no clear D. CDR3 length: 12 residues. Germline V gene sequence: CDR1 SGHNT, CDR2 YYREEE (reference sequence). Deletions cut 3 bases from V and 2 bases from J, with 4 bases between. The CDR3, as DNA: TGTGCCAGCAGCTGGACCACAGATACGCAGTATTTT. Residues: CASSWTTDTQYF.

The table lists this clone with a count of one. This chain uses TRBV7-2 with TRBJ2-5; 7 bases line up with TRBD1. Germline CDR1 reads SGHTA; CDR2 reads FQGNSA. V was pared by 4 bases and J by 0 bases, with 8 bases of the junction left unmatched. The CDR3 runs to 16 residues. The CDR3 is CASSSTSTGYQETQYF. DNA for the CDR3: TGTGCCAGCAGCTCCACTTCGACAGGGTACCAAGAGACCCAGTACTTC.

The chain couples TRBV18 to TRBJ1-6; unclear D gene. V lost 3 bases and J 4 bases, leaving 4 bases between the germline ends. Germline values: CDR1 KGHSH, CDR2 LQKENI. The CDR3 runs to 13 residues. CDR3 amino acids: CASSPNYNSPLHF. The CDR3, as DNA: TGTGCCAGCTCACCCAATTATAATTCACCCCTCCACTTT.

V gene TRBV6-6 combines with J gene TRBJ2-5; TRBD2 matches at 11 bases. The CDR3 covers 16 residues. With 6 bases clipped from V and 1 base from J, the junction kept 7 bases outside the gene matches. Germline V gene lookup returns CDR1 MNHNY and CDR2 SVGAGI (reference sequence). The CDR3 loop reads CASSSPGTSGQETQYF. As DNA, the CDR3 is TGTGCCAGCAGCTCCCCCGGGACTAGCGGCCAAGAGACCCAGTACTTC.

This sequence joins TRBV10-1 and TRBJ2-1; 12 positions agree with TRBD2. CDR1 is WNHNN and CDR2 is SYGVQD in the germline V gene (reference sequence). The CDR3 has 15 amino acids. V lost 6 bases and J lost 9; bases outside the gene matches: 9. The CDR3 nucleotides are TGCGCCAGCAGCCACCTAGCGGGAGGGCACGGTGAGCAGTTCTTC. It translates to CASSHLAGGHGEQFF.

CDR3 sequence (DNA): TGTGCCAGCAGTCCGGCAGACAGGGGGAATCAGCCCCAGCATTTT. Amino acids: CASSPADRGNQPQHF. This sequence joins TRBV27 and TRBJ1-5; 9 nucleotides align to TRBD1. Germline-derived CDR1 and CDR2 are MNHEY and SMNVEV (reference sequence). V gave up 5 bases and J gave up 4 bases; unmatched junction bases: 6. This CDR3 is 15 amino acids long.

This clone was observed a handful of times. The chain uses TRBV27 and TRBJ1-5; TRBD1 is a possible D gene (6 bases). V lost 6 bases and J lost 9, with 24 bases in between. The CDR3 contains 16 residues. Germline V gene sequence: CDR1 MNHEY, CDR2 SMNVEV (reference sequence). CDR3 in amino acids: CASSYAGGALSWPQHF. CDR3 nucleotides: TGTGCCAGCAGCTACGCCGGGGGGGCGCTTTCCTGGCCCCAGCATTTT.

V gene TRBV5-1 combines with J gene TRBJ2-1; tentative D call: TRBD2 (5 bases). Germline CDR1 is SGHRS and CDR2 is YFSETQ. This CDR3 is 13 amino acids long. V was trimmed by 7 bases and J by 4 bases, leaving 12 bases between them. The DNA of the CDR3 is TGCGCCAGCGGCATGGGAGTTTACAATGAGCAGTTCTTC. This gives the protein CASGMGVYNEQFF. The variable domain in full, with the rest retrieved from reference TRBV5-1 and TRBJ2-1, is KAGVTQTPRYLIKTRGQQVTLSCSPISGHRSVSWYQQTPGQGLQFLFEYFSETQRNKGNFPGRFSGRQFSNSRSEMNVSTLELGDSALYLCASGMGVYNEQFFGPGTRLTVL.

The rearrangement links TRBV29-1 to TRBJ1-1; D uncertain. The germline gives CDR1 SQVTM, CDR2 ANQGSEA. The CDR3 runs to 12 residues. V lost 7 bases, J lost 3 bases, and 12 bases lay in between. This CDR3 is CSAHRGDTEAFF. CDR3 DNA sequence: TGCAGCGCTCACAGAGGAGACACTGAAGCTTTCTTT. The full variable domain, in which reference TRBV29-1 and TRBJ1-1 provide the parts outside the CDR3, is SAVISQKPSRDICQRGTSLTIQCQVDSQVTMMFWYRQQPGQSLTLIATANQGSEATYESGFVIDKFPISRPNLTFSTLTVSNMSPEDSSIYLCSAHRGDTEAFFGQGTRLTVV.

In its sample, this clone was seen once. The chain has TRBV30 and TRBJ2-2, with D perhaps assigned TRBD1 or TRBD2 (5 bases each). The germline V gene has CDR1 GTSNPN and CDR2 SVGIG (reference sequence). This CDR3 is built from 18 residues. The germline V and J ends were trimmed by 2 bases and 4 bases, with 23 bases remaining between them. CDR3 DNA: TGTGCCTGGAGTTCACTAAGGGGTCGAGGGAGAGGCACCGGGGAGCTGTTTTTT. Translated, it gives CAWSSLRGRGRGTGELFF.

The chain joins TRBV27 to TRBJ2-1; the match to TRBD2 covers 11 bases. CDR1 and CDR2 (germline): MNHEY, SMNVEV (reference sequence). J gave up 4 bases and V 4 bases, and 6 bases lay outside the gene matches. This CDR3 has 16 amino acids. The CDR3 is CASSSPGTSGYNEQFF. CDR3 bases: TGTGCCAGCAGTTCACCCGGGACTAGCGGTTACAATGAGCAGTTCTTC.

The chain carries TRBV27 and TRBJ2-3; D unclear. The CDR3 length is 12 residues. V dropped 2 bases and J dropped 6 bases, with 6 bases sitting between them. In germline, CDR1 is MNHEY, CDR2 SMNVEV (reference sequence). CDR3 region: CASSLIGDTQYF. The CDR3 DNA reads as TGTGCCAGCAGTTTAATAGGGGATACGCAGTATTTT.

Only one count was recorded for this clone. V usage is TRBV19 and J usage is TRBJ1-5; maybe TRBD1 (5 bases). V lost 6 bases, J lost 4 bases, and 13 bases lay in between. Germline-derived CDR1 and CDR2 are LNHDA and SQIVND (reference sequence). The CDR3 sequence is 14 residues long. The CDR3 sequence: CASRVDISNQPQHF. The CDR3 region has the DNA TGTGCCAGTAGGGTGGACATCTCTAATCAGCCCCAGCATTTT. The full variable domain, its missing parts supplied by reference TRBV19 and TRBJ1-5, is DGGITQSPKYLFRKEGQNVTLSCEQNLNHDAMYWYRQDPGQGLRLIYYSQIVNDFQKGDIAEGYSVSREKKESFPLTVTSAQKNPTAFYLCASRVDISNQPQHFGDGTRLSIL.

CDR3 in amino acids: CASSRINRDSVEQFF. CDR3 DNA sequence: TGCGCCAGCAGCCGAATAAACCGGGACAGCGTTGAGCAGTTCTTC. The chain carries TRBV4-3 and TRBJ2-1, with TRBD1 matching over 7 bases. The CDR3 is 15 amino acids. Per the germline V gene, CDR1 is LGHNA and CDR2 is YSLEER. V lost 4 bases and J lost 9; bases outside the gene matches: 12.

The V gene is TRBV23-1, the J gene TRBJ1-4, with D perhaps matching TRBD1 (6 bases). TRBV23-1 is assigned to the ORF class and has an uncertain function. Trimming cost V 2 bases and J 8 bases, with 18 bases left between them. The CDR3 covers 16 residues. CDR3 amino acids: CASSQTPGHSREKLFF. DNA for the CDR3: TGCGCCAGCAGTCAAACTCCGGGACATAGTAGGGAAAAACTGTTTTTT.

The V call is TRBV7-2, the J call TRBJ2-7; 8 nucleotides align to TRBD1. In germline, CDR1 is SGHTA, CDR2 FQGNSA. V lost 1 base to trimming and J lost 3 bases; unmatched junction nucleotides: 5. This CDR3 is 15 amino acids long. The CDR3 DNA follows: TGTGCCAGCAGCTTAGTGCAGGGGGCGAACTACGAGCAGTACTTC. This encodes CASSLVQGANYEQYF.

The chain couples TRBV28 to TRBJ1-6, with no clear D. CDR3 length equals 15 residues. Trimming shortened V by 7 bases and J by 9 bases, and 19 bases separated the two germline ends. The V gene's germline CDR1 is MDHEN and CDR2 SYDVKM. The CDR3 DNA reads as TGTGCCAGCAATCCCGCCGGACGGGAGGGTTCACCCCTCCACTTT. Its translation: CASNPAGREGSPLHF.

This clone was recorded only once. The V call is TRBV13, the J call TRBJ2-7; D is unresolved. Trimming took 5 bases from V and 1 from J, leaving 12 bases between them. Germline CDR1 PRHDT, CDR2 FYEKMQ (reference sequence). The CDR3 totals 14 residues. In DNA, the CDR3 is TGTGCCAGCAGCCACGAGACCGAGTCCTACGAGCAGTACTTC. Translated: CASSHETESYEQYF.

The J gene is TRBJ1-2, the V gene TRBV2; tentatively, D is TRBD1 (6 bases). This CDR3 has 14 residues. V was shortened by 7 bases and J by 2 bases, with 14 bases between the two germline ends. Per germline, CDR1 SNHLY and CDR2 FYNNEI. The CDR3 coding sequence is TGTGCCAGCACTCCACAGGGATCCAACTATGGCTACACCTTC. Protein product: CASTPQGSNYGYTF.

This clone occurred a few times. The CDR3 loop is CASSQVRLAGEVETQYF. Written as DNA, the CDR3 is TGCGCCAGCAGCCAAGTTAGGCTAGCGGGAGAGGTCGAGACCCAGTACTTC. The chain recombines TRBV4-1 with TRBJ2-5; 10 bases are a match to TRBD2. Germline loops: CDR1 MGHRA, CDR2 YSYEKL. Unmatched junction bases numbered 10, after V lost 1 base and J lost 5 bases. The CDR3 is made up of 17 amino acids.

The chain couples TRBV7-9 to TRBJ2-1, with TRBD2 as a possible D gene (6 bases). The germline V gene encodes CDR1 SEHNR and CDR2 FQNEAQ (reference sequence). Trimming cost V 5 bases and J 4 bases, with 18 bases left between them. The length of the CDR3 is 16 residues. The CDR3 spells CASSTRGGRPYNEQFF. In nucleotides, the CDR3 is TGTGCCAGCAGCACTCGGGGTGGGAGGCCATACAATGAGCAGTTCTTC.

The gene calls are TRBV4-2 and TRBJ2-7, with D unresolved. This CDR3 has 13 residues. Germline V gives CDR1 LGHNA, CDR2 YNFKEQ. V was pared by 0 bases and J by 3 bases, with 6 bases between. CDR3 in amino acids: CASSQESSYEQYF. The CDR3 nucleotides read TGTGCCAGCAGCCAAGAAAGCAGCTACGAGCAGTACTTC.

The gene calls are TRBV19 and TRBJ2-4; D uncertain. Trimming shortened V by 6 bases and J by 0 bases, and 9 bases separated the two germline ends. CDR3 length: 14 amino acids. Germline V gene data show CDR1 as LNHDA and CDR2 as SQIVND (reference sequence). The CDR3 bases are TGTGCCAGTAGCCCACTACTAGCCAAAAACATTCAGTACTTC. Protein: CASSPLLAKNIQYF.

This chain connects TRBV9 to TRBJ1-3; no clear D. This CDR3 is built from 12 residues. Per germline, CDR1 SGDLS and CDR2 YYNGEE. Trimming removed 8 bases from V and 2 bases from J, with 8 bases in between. CDR3 protein: CASTGTGNTIYF. The CDR3 DNA reads as TGTGCCAGTACGGGCACTGGAAACACCATATATTTT.